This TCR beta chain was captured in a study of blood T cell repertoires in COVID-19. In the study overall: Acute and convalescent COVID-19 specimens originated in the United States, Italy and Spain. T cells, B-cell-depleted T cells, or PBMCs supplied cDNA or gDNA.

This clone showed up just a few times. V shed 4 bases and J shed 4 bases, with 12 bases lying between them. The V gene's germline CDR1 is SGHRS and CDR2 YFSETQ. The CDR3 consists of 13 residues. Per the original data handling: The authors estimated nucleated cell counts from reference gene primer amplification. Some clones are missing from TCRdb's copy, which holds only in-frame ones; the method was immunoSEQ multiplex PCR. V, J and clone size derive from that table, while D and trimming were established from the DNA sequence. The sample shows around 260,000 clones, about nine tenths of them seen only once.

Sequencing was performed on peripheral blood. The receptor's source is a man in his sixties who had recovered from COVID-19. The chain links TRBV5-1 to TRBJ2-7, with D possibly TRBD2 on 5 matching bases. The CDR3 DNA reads TGCGCCAGCAGCACCGGGGTATGGTACGAGCAGTACTTC. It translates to CASSTGVWYEQYF.